Each of the 32 T cell receptor beta chains below was sequenced from the same sample in a study of human T cells and chemical hapten exposure. Time point defined: pre-sensitization, week 0. The treatment here: therapeutic diphenylcyclopropenone sensitization with weekly scalp DPC. One entry per CDR3 protein, called by TCRdb with MiXCR from the RACE reads. The sample lists fewer than 70,000 distinct CDR3 sequences; around 7% were seen once. The specimen was whole blood, collected in connection with sensitization to the hapten diphenylcyclopropenone (DPC). The receptor set was obtained from a woman aged 30 to 39 with alopecia areata. Some clones in this sample may be carry-over from other donors' samples.

This clonotype has at least ten counts. The CDR3: CAISDLMDSPLHF. The CDR3 DNA is TGTGCCATCAGTGATTTGATGGACTCACCCCTCCACTTT. The rearrangement joins TRBV10-3 to TRBJ1-6; no reliable D call. The CDR3 consists of 13 residues. Looked up from germline, CDR1 is ENHRY and CDR2 is SYGVKD. Deletions cut 3 bases from V and 10 bases from J, with 10 bases between.

This clonotype showed up many times. This chain connects TRBV19 to TRBJ2-6; no reliable D call. Germline V gives CDR1 LNHDA, CDR2 SQIVND (reference sequence). The CDR3 totals 15 residues. V was clipped by 7 bases and J by 1 base, with 11 bases between them. The CDR3, as DNA: TGTGCCAGTATCGCTGGCGGATCTGGGGCCAACGTCCTGACTTTC. Amino acids: CASIAGGSGANVLTF.

This clonotype has just a few counts. The chain recombines TRBV15 with TRBJ2-2; TRBD1 might be the D (5 bases). Germline V gene sequence: CDR1 LNHNV, CDR2 YYDKDF (reference sequence). Trimming stripped 0 bases from V and 6 bases from J, with 14 bases between. The CDR3 loop spans 16 amino acids. Written as DNA, the CDR3 is TGTGCCACCAGCAGAGATCGGGCAGGGCAGGCCGGGGAGCTGTTTTTT. It specifies CATSRDRAGQAGELFF.

This clonotype appeared many times. This rearrangement joins TRBV10-3 to TRBJ2-2, with a weak D call TRBD1 (7 bases). The CDR3 has 18 amino acids. The germline V gene has CDR1 ENHRY and CDR2 SYGVKD. Trimming shortened V by 0 bases and J by 0 bases, and 14 bases separated the two germline ends. CDR3: CAISESVGGGSNTGELFF. CDR3 DNA sequence: TGTGCCATCAGTGAGTCCGTCGGAGGGGGCTCGAACACCGGGGAGCTGTTTTTT.

The table lists this clonotype with many counts. The chain uses TRBV6-5 and TRBJ1-2, with 8 bases fitting TRBD1. The germline gives CDR1 MNHEY, CDR2 SVGAGI. Germline trimming cut 0 bases from V and 4 bases from J; bases unmatched to any gene: 1. CDR3 length equals 14 residues. The CDR3 sequence: CASSYSDRGYGYTF. DNA of the CDR3: TGTGCCAGCAGTTACTCTGACAGGGGCTATGGCTACACCTTC.

In its sample, this clonotype was seen many times. This rearrangement joins TRBV3-1 to TRBJ2-6; D tentatively fits TRBD1 or TRBD2 (6 bases each). Trimming left V 1 base short and J 10 bases short, with 20 bases between. Germline values: CDR1 LGHDT, CDR2 YNNKEL (reference sequence). The CDR3 has 17 residues. CDR3 in DNA: TGTGCCAGCAGCCAAGCCGTCGGGAGTTCAGGGGAGAACGTCCTGACTTTC. It specifies CASSQAVGSSGENVLTF.

There are many counts of this clonotype. The V call is TRBV5-1, the J call TRBJ1-6, with D unclear. CDR1 and CDR2 (germline): SGHRS, YFSETQ. The CDR3 loop spans 13 amino acids. V lost 1 base and J 8 bases, leaving 7 bases between the germline ends. The CDR3 is CASSLSRDSPLHF. CDR3 DNA sequence: TGCGCCAGCAGCTTGAGCCGGGATTCACCCCTCCACTTT.

At least ten counts were recorded for this clonotype. The genes are TRBV7-9 and TRBJ2-3, with 9 bases matching TRBD1. J gave up 4 bases and V 4 bases, and 9 bases lay outside the gene matches. This CDR3 is 16 amino acids long. Germline V gene data show CDR1 as SEHNR and CDR2 as FQNEAQ (reference sequence). CDR3 in amino acids: CASSSVGTGKADTQYF. For the CDR3, the DNA is TGTGCCAGCAGCTCGGTTGGGACAGGGAAGGCAGATACGCAGTATTTT.

This clonotype was counted at least ten times. This rearrangement joins TRBV7-3 to TRBJ2-3; the D gene is possibly TRBD1 (5 bases). CDR1 and CDR2 from the germline V gene are SGHTA and FQGTGA. The CDR3 is made up of 12 amino acids. Trimming pared 8 bases from V and 0 bases from J, leaving 6 bases between. The CDR3 nucleotides read TGTGCCAGCGGGGCTAGCACAGATACGCAGTATTTT. Translating it yields CASGASTDTQYF.

DNA for the CDR3: TGTGCCAGCAGTGAGGCGGGGCGGGAGACCCAGTACTTC. Translation gives CASSEAGRETQYF. J is TRBJ2-5 and V is TRBV28; the D gene is possibly TRBD2 (6 bases). Germline loops: CDR1 MDHEN, CDR2 SYDVKM. This CDR3 has 13 amino acids. V lost 5 bases to trimming and J lost 5 bases, with 12 bases between them.

This clonotype was detected ten times or more. The genes are TRBV20-1 and TRBJ2-1; tentatively, D is TRBD2 (6 bases). V lost 5 bases to trimming and J lost 0 bases, with 17 bases between them. Germline V gives CDR1 DFQATT, CDR2 SNEGSKA (reference sequence). The CDR3 extends over 16 amino acids. The CDR3 protein is CSASRTSAGSYNEQFF. CDR3 DNA: TGCAGTGCTTCGAGGACGTCAGCGGGCTCCTACAATGAGCAGTTCTTC.

This clonotype showed up many times. J is TRBJ1-4 and V is TRBV7-9; possibly TRBD1 for D (6 bases). The length of the CDR3 is 16 residues. V was pared by 4 bases and J by 1 base, with 13 bases between. The germline CDR1 and CDR2 sequences are SEHNR and FQNEAQ (reference sequence). This chain's CDR3 is CASSSPTGLTNEKLFF. The CDR3 DNA reads TGTGCCAGCAGCTCGCCTACAGGGCTAACTAATGAAAAACTGTTTTTT. Filled out from reference TRBV7-9 and TRBJ1-4, the complete variable domain reads DTGVSQNPRHKITKRGQNVTFRCDPISEHNRLYWYRQTLGQGPEFLTYFQNEAQLEKSRLLSDRFSAERPKGSFSTLEIQRTEQGDSAMYLCASSSPTGLTNEKLFFGSGTQLSVL.

This clonotype was recorded at least ten times. The chain carries TRBV20-1 and TRBJ1-1; 9 bases are a match to TRBD1. This CDR3 has 14 amino acids. J lost 4 bases, V lost 5 bases, and 8 bases had no gene match. The V gene's germline CDR1 is DFQATT and CDR2 SNEGSKA (reference sequence). CDR3 loop: CSAPRTGEVTEAFF. CDR3 DNA sequence: TGCAGTGCTCCAAGGACAGGGGAGGTCACTGAAGCTTTCTTT.

This clonotype was observed at least ten times. V and J are TRBV29-1 and TRBJ2-1; either TRBD1 or TRBD2 may fit D (5 bases each). CDR1 SQVTM and CDR2 ANQGSEA come from the germline V gene. The CDR3 covers 12 residues. The V end lost 6 bases, the J end lost 5 bases, and 11 bases lay between the germline ends. In nucleotides, the CDR3 is TGCAGCGTCGCTGGGACCCACAATGAGCAGTTCTTC. It yields the protein CSVAGTHNEQFF.

This clonotype was detected a few times. The rearrangement uses TRBV20-1 and TRBJ1-5; 7 bases match TRBD1. The CDR3 is 14 residues long. The V gene end was trimmed by 4 bases and the J gene end by 2 bases; junction bases not matched to a gene: 5. Germline V gene data show CDR1 as DFQATT and CDR2 as SNEGSKA (reference sequence). CDR3 sequence reads: CSAKQGSGNQPQHF. CDR3 DNA sequence: TGCAGTGCTAAACAGGGGAGTGGCAATCAGCCCCAGCATTTT.

Many counts were recorded for this clonotype. The chain has TRBV2 and TRBJ2-1, with 7 bases lining up with TRBD2. V shed 5 bases and J 8 bases; nucleotides not matched to a gene: 9. CDR3 length equals 14 residues. Germline CDR1 is SNHLY and CDR2 is FYNNEI. CDR3 loop: CASSRQRGTYEQFF. CDR3 nucleotide sequence: TGTGCCAGCAGTCGCCAGCGGGGAACCTATGAGCAGTTCTTC.

There are many counts of this clonotype. This chain uses TRBV6-1 with TRBJ2-3; tentative D call: TRBD2 (6 bases). Germline values: CDR1 MNHNS, CDR2 SASEGT. The CDR3 is 15 amino acids. The V end was cut by 4 bases, the J end by 3 bases, with 14 bases between. CDR3 coding DNA: TGTGCCAGCAGTGGGGGCGTCGGAGGGACAGATACGCAGTATTTT. This translates into CASSGGVGGTDTQYF.

The table lists this clonotype with many counts. The genes are TRBV12-3 or TRBV12-4 and TRBJ2-3; 9 bases agree with TRBD2. There are 14 residues in the CDR3. The ends lost 6 bases at V and 2 bases at J; junction bases unmatched: 3. The CDR3 sequence is CASSRGGATDTQYF. The DNA of the CDR3 is TGTGCCAGCAGCCGCGGGGGGGCCACAGATACGCAGTATTTT.

This clonotype occurred many times. This chain joins TRBV2 and TRBJ1-1; 7 nucleotides agree with TRBD1. V lost 6 bases and J lost 1; bases outside the gene matches: 5. The CDR3 covers 14 residues. Germline-derived CDR1 and CDR2 are SNHLY and FYNNEI. The CDR3 here is CASRERTGNTEAFF. The CDR3 region has the DNA TGTGCCAGCAGGGAGAGGACAGGGAACACTGAAGCTTTCTTT.

This clonotype was detected a few times. The J gene is TRBJ2-7, the V gene TRBV5-1; D gene unclear. This CDR3 is 14 amino acids long. Germline CDR1 reads SGHRS; CDR2 reads YFSETQ. V lost 0 bases and J lost 2, with 9 bases in between. CDR3 protein: CASSLESVPYEQYF. The DNA for the CDR3 is TGCGCCAGCAGCTTGGAAAGTGTCCCCTACGAGCAGTACTTC.

This clonotype was observed many times. The J gene is TRBJ1-1, the V gene TRBV5-1; 7 bases match TRBD1. Germline trimming cut 4 bases from V and 4 bases from J; bases unmatched to any gene: 19. This CDR3 has 18 residues. CDR1 SGHRS and CDR2 YFSETQ come from the germline V gene. The CDR3 here is CASSPVGTTGRARTEAFF. The DNA for the CDR3 is TGCGCCAGCAGCCCGGTTGGAACGACAGGGAGGGCGCGCACTGAAGCTTTCTTT.

At least ten counts were recorded for this clonotype. The V call is TRBV10-3, the J call TRBJ2-1; D is perhaps TRBD1 or TRBD2 (6 bases each). Germline loops: CDR1 ENHRY, CDR2 SYGVKD. This CDR3 comprises 16 residues. With 4 bases removed from V and 0 bases from J, the gap between germline ends came to 13 bases. CDR3 sequence reads: CAISGPRGASYNEQFF. Here the CDR3 DNA reads TGTGCCATCAGTGGTCCGAGGGGGGCCTCCTACAATGAGCAGTTCTTC.

This clonotype has at least ten counts. V is TRBV20-1 and J is TRBJ1-6, with 8 bases fitting TRBD1. The CDR3 loop spans 16 amino acids. Looked up from germline, CDR1 is DFQATT and CDR2 is SNEGSKA (reference sequence). Trimming at V came to 2 bases and at J to 5 bases, leaving 8 bases not matched to a gene. DNA for the CDR3: TGCAGTGCTAGACCTCTTGACAGGGGAGATAATTCACCCCTCCACTTT. This encodes CSARPLDRGDNSPLHF.

The sample holds many counts of this clonotype. The genes are TRBV11-2 and TRBJ1-1; D uncertain. This CDR3 region has 11 residues. Germline CDR1 SGHAT, CDR2 FQNNGV. Trimming cost V 3 bases and J 11 bases, with 10 bases left between them. CDR3 DNA sequence: TGTGCCAGCAGCTTTCACCTGACGGCTTTCTTT. It encodes CASSFHLTAFF.

This clonotype appeared many times. The genes are TRBV29-1 and TRBJ1-1; tentatively, D is TRBD1 (5 bases). Germline CDR1 reads SQVTM; CDR2 reads ANQGSEA. CDR3 length equals 12 residues. V lost 4 bases, J lost 7 bases, and 13 bases lay in between. CDR3: CSVGYGTYEAFF. DNA of the CDR3: TGCAGCGTTGGTTATGGGACTTATGAAGCTTTCTTT.

This clonotype appeared many times. This chain joins TRBV20-1 and TRBJ1-5; no clear D gene. Trimming took off 2 bases at V and 0 bases at J, with 5 bases between the two ends. The CDR3 spans 13 residues. Germline V CDR1 and CDR2: DFQATT, SNEGSKA (reference sequence). DNA of the CDR3: TGCAGTGCTAGAACGGATAGCAATCAGCCCCAGCATTTT. Translated: CSARTDSNQPQHF.

This clonotype was recorded many times. The chain carries TRBV6-5 and TRBJ1-1; TRBD1 is a possible D gene (5 bases). CDR1 MNHEY and CDR2 SVGAGI come from the germline V gene. V lost 11 bases, J lost 0 bases, and 16 bases lay in between. The CDR3 length is 14 residues. The DNA for the CDR3 is TGTGCCGTGGGACGTATACAGCTGAACACTGAAGCTTTCTTT. Residues: CAVGRIQLNTEAFF.

This clonotype appeared many times. The chain recombines TRBV6-4 with TRBJ2-1, with D unresolved. CDR3 length: 13 residues. CDR1 is MRHNA and CDR2 is SNTAGT in the germline V gene. Trimming took 0 bases from V and 13 from J, leaving 13 bases between them. The CDR3 nucleotides read TGTGCCAGCAGTGACTCCGGGTCATTTGACCAGTTCTTC. Translating gives CASSDSGSFDQFF.

In its sample, this clonotype was seen many times. V and J are TRBV10-3 and TRBJ2-5; D is perhaps TRBD1 (5 bases). This CDR3 region has 13 residues. Germline lookup yields CDR1 ENHRY and CDR2 SYGVKD. The ends were cut back, 10 bases at V and 0 bases at J, with 12 bases in the middle. DNA of the CDR3: TGTGCCACGACAGCTACGAACCAAGAGACCCAGTACTTC. As protein: CATTATNQETQYF.

This clonotype occurred many times. The rearrangement links TRBV29-1 to TRBJ1-1, with D perhaps matching TRBD1 (6 bases). Between the trimmed V and J ends, which lost 4 bases and 1 base, there was a span of 19 bases. CDR1 is SQVTM, CDR2 ANQGSEA, per germline. The CDR3 spans 16 residues. CDR3 protein: CSVVARATGTNTEAFF. The CDR3, as DNA: TGCAGCGTTGTGGCCCGTGCAACAGGGACGAACACTGAAGCTTTCTTT.

This clonotype showed up just a few times. This chain connects TRBV5-5 to TRBJ1-5; D perhaps matches TRBD1 (5 bases). The CDR3 is 16 residues long. The V gene lost 0 bases and the J gene lost 4 bases, with 14 bases spanning the gap. Looked up from germline, CDR1 is SGHKS and CDR2 is YYEKEE (reference sequence). The CDR3 DNA is TGTGCCAGCAGCTTGGACGAGCGGGGGGTGAATCAGCCCCAGCATTTT. Encoded protein: CASSLDERGVNQPQHF.

This clonotype was seen only once. Germline and junction disagree at one end, which may indicate a read error. The chain carries TRBV6-5 and TRBJ2-3, with 11 bases fitting TRBD2. CDR3 length equals 16 residues. Germline assignment: CDR1 MNHEY and CDR2 SVGAGI. The CDR3 DNA is TGTGCCAGCAGTGATCGACTAGCGGGACGCACGGATACGCAGTATTTT. It translates to CASSDRLAGRTDTQYF.